This TCR beta chain derives from a study of blood T cells in healthy people across ages. V lost 2 bases and J 4 bases, leaving 14 bases between the germline ends. There are 15 residues in the CDR3. Looked up from germline, CDR1 is SGHTA and CDR2 is FQGTGA. This clonotype was seen a single time. Primers used in a second PCR of about 6 to 11 cycles were a sample-barcoded 5' primer and a J-beta primer mix. Each CDR3 protein gets one entry after TCRdb re-called the 5' RACE reads with MiXCR. The top ten hold around 40% of the sample, which has over 700,000 distinct CDR3 sequences, about 48% seen once. The source material was blood. This TCR derives from an elderly man in good health. The chain links TRBV7-3 to TRBJ1-1; D gene ambiguous. The CDR3 here is CASSLDGRGSTEAFF. DNA of the CDR3: TGTGCCAGCAGCTTAGATGGGCGAGGGTCCACTGAAGCTTTCTTT. Looking up the rest from reference TRBV7-3 and TRBJ1-1 gives the full variable domain: GAGVSQTPSNKVTEKGKYVELRCDPISGHTALYWYRQSLGQGPEFLIYFQGTGAADDSGLPNDRFFAVRPEGSVSTLKIQRTERGDSAVYLCASSLDGRGSTEAFFGQGTRLTVV.